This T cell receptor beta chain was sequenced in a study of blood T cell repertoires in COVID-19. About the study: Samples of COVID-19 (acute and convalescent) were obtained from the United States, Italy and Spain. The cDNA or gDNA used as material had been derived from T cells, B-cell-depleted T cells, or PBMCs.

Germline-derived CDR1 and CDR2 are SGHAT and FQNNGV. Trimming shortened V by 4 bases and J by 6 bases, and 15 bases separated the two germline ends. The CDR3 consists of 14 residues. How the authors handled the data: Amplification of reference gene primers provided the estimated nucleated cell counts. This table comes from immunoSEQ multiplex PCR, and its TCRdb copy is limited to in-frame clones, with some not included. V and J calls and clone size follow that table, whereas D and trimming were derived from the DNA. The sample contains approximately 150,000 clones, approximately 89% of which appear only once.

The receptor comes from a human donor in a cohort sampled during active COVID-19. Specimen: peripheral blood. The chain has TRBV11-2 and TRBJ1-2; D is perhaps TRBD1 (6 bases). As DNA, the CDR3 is TGTGCCAGCAGCTCGGGGGCGGGGGCGAATGGCTACACCTTC. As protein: CASSSGAGANGYTF.